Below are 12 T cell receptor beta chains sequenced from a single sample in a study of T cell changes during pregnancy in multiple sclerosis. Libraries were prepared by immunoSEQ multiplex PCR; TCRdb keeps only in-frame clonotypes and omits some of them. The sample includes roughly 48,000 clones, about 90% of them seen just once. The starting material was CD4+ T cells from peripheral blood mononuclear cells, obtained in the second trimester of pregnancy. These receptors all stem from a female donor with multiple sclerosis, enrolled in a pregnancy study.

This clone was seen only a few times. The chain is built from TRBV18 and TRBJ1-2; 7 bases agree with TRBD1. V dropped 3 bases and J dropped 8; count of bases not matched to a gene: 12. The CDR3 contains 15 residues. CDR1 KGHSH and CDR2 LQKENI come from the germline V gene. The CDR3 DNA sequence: TGTGCCAGCTCACCCTTAAGGACAGGCCTCGGAGGCTACACCTTC. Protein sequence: CASSPLRTGLGGYTF.

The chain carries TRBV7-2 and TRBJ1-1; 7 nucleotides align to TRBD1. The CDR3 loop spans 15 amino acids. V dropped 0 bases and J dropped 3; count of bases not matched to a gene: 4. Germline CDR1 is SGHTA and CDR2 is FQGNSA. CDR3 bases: TGTGCCAGCAGCTTAGCCCCGGGACAGTACACTGAAGCTTTCTTT. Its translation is CASSLAPGQYTEAFF.

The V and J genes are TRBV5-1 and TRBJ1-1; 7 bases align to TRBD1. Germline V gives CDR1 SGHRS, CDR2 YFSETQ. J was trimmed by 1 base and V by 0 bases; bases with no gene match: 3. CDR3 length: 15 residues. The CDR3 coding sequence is TGCGCCAGCAGCTTGGTTCAGGGGGGGAACACTGAAGCTTTCTTT. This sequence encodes CASSLVQGGNTEAFF.

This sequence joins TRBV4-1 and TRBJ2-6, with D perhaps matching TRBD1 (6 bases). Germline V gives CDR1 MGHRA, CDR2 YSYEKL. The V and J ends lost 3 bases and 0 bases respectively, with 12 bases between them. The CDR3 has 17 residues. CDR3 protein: CASSQRQDFSGANVLTF. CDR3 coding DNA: TGCGCCAGCAGCCAGAGACAGGATTTCTCTGGGGCCAACGTCCTGACTTTC.

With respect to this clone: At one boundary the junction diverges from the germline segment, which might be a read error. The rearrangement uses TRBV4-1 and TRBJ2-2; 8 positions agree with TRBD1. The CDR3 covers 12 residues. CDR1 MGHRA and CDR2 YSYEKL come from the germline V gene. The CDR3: CASSQDRGRRLF. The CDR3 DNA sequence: TGCGCCAGCAGCCAAGACAGGGGGCGCAGGCTTTTT.

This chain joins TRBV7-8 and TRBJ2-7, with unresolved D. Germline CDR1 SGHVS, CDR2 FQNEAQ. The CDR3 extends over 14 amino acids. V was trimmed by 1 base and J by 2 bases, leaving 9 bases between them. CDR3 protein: CASSLESRTYEQYF. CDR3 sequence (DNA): TGTGCCAGCAGCTTAGAGAGTCGAACCTACGAGCAGTACTTC.

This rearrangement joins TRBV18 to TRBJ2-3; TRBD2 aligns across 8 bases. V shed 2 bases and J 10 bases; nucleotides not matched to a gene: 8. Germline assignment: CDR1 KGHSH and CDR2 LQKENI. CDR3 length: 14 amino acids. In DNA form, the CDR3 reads TGTGCCAGCTCACCAGAGGGACTAGACTTACCGCAGTATTTT. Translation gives CASSPEGLDLPQYF.

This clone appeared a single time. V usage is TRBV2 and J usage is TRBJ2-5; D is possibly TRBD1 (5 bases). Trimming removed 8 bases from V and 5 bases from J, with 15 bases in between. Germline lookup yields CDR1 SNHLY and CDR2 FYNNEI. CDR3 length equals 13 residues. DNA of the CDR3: TGTGCCAGCTTAGACAGCCCAGCGGAGACCCAGTACTTC. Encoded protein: CASLDSPAETQYF.

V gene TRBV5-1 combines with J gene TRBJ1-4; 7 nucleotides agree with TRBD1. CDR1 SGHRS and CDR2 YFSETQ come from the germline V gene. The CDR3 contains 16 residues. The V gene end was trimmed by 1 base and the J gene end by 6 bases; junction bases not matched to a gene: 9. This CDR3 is CASSLLGGVGDEKLFF. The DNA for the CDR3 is TGCGCCAGCAGCTTGTTAGGGGGCGTCGGGGATGAAAAACTGTTTTTT.

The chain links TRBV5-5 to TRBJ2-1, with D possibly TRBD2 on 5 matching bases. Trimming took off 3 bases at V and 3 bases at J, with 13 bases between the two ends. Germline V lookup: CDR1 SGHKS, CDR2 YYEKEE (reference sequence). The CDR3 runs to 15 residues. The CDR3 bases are TGTGCCAGCAGCTCCGGTCCGGGGAGCTACAATGAGCAGTTCTTC. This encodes CASSSGPGSYNEQFF.

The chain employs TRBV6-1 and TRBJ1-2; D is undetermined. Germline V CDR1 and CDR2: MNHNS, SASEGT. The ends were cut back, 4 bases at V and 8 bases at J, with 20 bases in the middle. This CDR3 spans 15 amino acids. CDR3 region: CASSGEAASVGGYTF. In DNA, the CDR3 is TGTGCCAGCAGTGGGGAGGCCGCCTCTGTTGGAGGCTACACCTTC.

CDR3 DNA: TGTGCCAGTACCGCGACAGGGAAGGAGGGCTACACCTTC. This gives the protein CASTATGKEGYTF. The V call is TRBV19, the J call TRBJ1-2; 7 bases line up with TRBD1. The trim removed 7 bases at V and 8 bases at J, leaving 10 bases unmatched. The germline V gene has CDR1 LNHDA and CDR2 SQIVND (reference sequence). CDR3 length equals 13 residues.